Presented here are 15 T cell receptor beta chains from one specimen sequenced in a study of technical replicates of blood from four donors (TCRdb year 2017). The library was produced with the immunoSEQ multiplex PCR assay. This is the immuneACCESS table as TCRdb keeps it, with only in-frame sequences that have V and J called. A part of the clones is gone; compared with another copy, unresolved V genes explain less than half, and the rest is unexplained. The sample table holds thousands of clones, of which 90% were seen once. Around 10% of the sample is in the top ten clones. Material for sequencing was PBMCs. Receptors originate from a human donor in good health.

The chain joins TRBV5-1 to TRBJ2-7; D ambiguous. The CDR3 length is 15 residues. CDR1 and CDR2 from the germline V gene are SGHRS and YFSETQ. Trimming stripped 4 bases from V and 0 bases from J, with 14 bases between. This CDR3 reads CASSIDTPSSYEQYF. The CDR3 nucleotides are TGCGCCAGCAGCATAGACACCCCAAGCTCCTACGAGCAGTACTTC.

The V and J genes are TRBV29-1 and TRBJ2-2; 7 positions match TRBD2. Germline V gene data show CDR1 as SQVTM and CDR2 as ANQGSEA. This CDR3 is 16 amino acids long. V lost 2 bases and J lost 5; bases outside the gene matches: 11. In DNA, the CDR3 is TGCAGCGTTGAATATCCAGGGAGGGTTGGGACCGGGGAGCTGTTTTTT. Translation gives CSVEYPGRVGTGELFF.

J is TRBJ2-5 and V is TRBV18; D gene ambiguous. Trimming stripped 0 bases from V and 2 bases from J, with 10 bases between. This CDR3 is 15 amino acids long. Germline V gives CDR1 KGHSH, CDR2 LQKENI. The CDR3 loop reads CASSPPNGRQETQYF. In DNA form, the CDR3 reads TGTGCCAGCTCACCACCGAATGGCAGACAAGAGACCCAGTACTTC.

V is TRBV6-1 and J is TRBJ2-7, with 10 nucleotides matching TRBD1. This CDR3 comprises 16 residues. Germline values: CDR1 MNHNS, CDR2 SASEGT. Germline trimming cut 6 bases from V and 7 bases from J; bases unmatched to any gene: 15. The CDR3 protein is CASSEPSTGGSGEQYF. CDR3 in DNA: TGTGCCAGCAGCGAACCTTCGACAGGGGGCTCGGGGGAGCAGTACTTC.

The chain links TRBV5-1 to TRBJ2-7; tentatively, D is TRBD2 (6 bases). Germline loops: CDR1 SGHRS, CDR2 YFSETQ. The CDR3 consists of 14 residues. Trimming pared 1 base from V and 4 bases from J, leaving 12 bases between. This CDR3 is CASSLLGLKYEQYF. The CDR3 DNA follows: TGCGCCAGCAGCTTGTTGGGACTGAAGTACGAGCAGTACTTC.

This clone appeared a single time. The chain couples TRBV7-9 to TRBJ2-1; 7 nucleotides match TRBD2. Germline-derived CDR1 and CDR2 are SEHNR and FQNEAQ (reference sequence). The V and J ends lost 5 bases and 7 bases, in that order; junction bases with no gene match: 17. CDR3 length: 17 amino acids. The CDR3 loop reads CASSPPLWAGEENEQFF. The DNA for the CDR3 is TGTGCCAGCAGCCCCCCACTATGGGCGGGAGAGGAGAATGAGCAGTTCTTC.

This chain uses TRBV5-4 with TRBJ2-2; 7 nucleotides line up with TRBD1. Losses at the gene ends were 2 bases for V and 4 bases for J; bases not matched to a gene: 5. Germline CDR1 reads SGHNT; CDR2 reads YYREEE (reference sequence). The CDR3 runs 15 residues. The CDR3 is CASSFGQATTGELFF. DNA of the CDR3: TGTGCCAGCAGCTTTGGACAGGCTACCACCGGGGAGCTGTTTTTT.

The CDR3 sequence is CASSWEQGTEAFF. CDR3 nucleotides: TGTGCCAGCAGTTGGGAACAGGGGACTGAAGCTTTCTTT. V and J are TRBV27 and TRBJ1-1, with 7 bases aligning to TRBD1. Germline V gene sequence: CDR1 MNHEY, CDR2 SMNVEV (reference sequence). The V segment lost 4 bases and the J segment 5 bases; nucleotides outside the gene matches: 4. CDR3 length equals 13 residues.

The rearrangement links TRBV2 to TRBJ2-1; 10 bases are shared with TRBD2. CDR1 and CDR2 from the germline V gene are SNHLY and FYNNEI. V shed 6 bases and J 0 bases; nucleotides not matched to a gene: 14. The CDR3 sequence is 19 residues long. Written as DNA, the CDR3 is TGTGCCAGCAGCGCTACCCTACTAGCGGGAAAGAGCTCCTACAATGAGCAGTTCTTC. Protein: CASSATLLAGKSSYNEQFF. Supplemented by reference TRBV2 and TRBJ2-1, the full variable domain reads EPEVTQTPSHQVTQMGQEVILRCVPISNHLYFYWYRQILGQKVEFLVSFYNNEISEKSEIFDDQFSVERPDGSNFTLKIRSTKLEDSAMYFCASSATLLAGKSSYNEQFFGPGTRLTVL.

The chain recombines TRBV5-1 with TRBJ2-5, with D tentatively TRBD2 (5 bases). This CDR3 spans 17 amino acids. Trimming took 4 bases from V and 6 from J, leaving 25 bases between them. CDR1 is SGHRS, CDR2 YFSETQ, per germline. In DNA, the CDR3 is TGCGCCAGCAGCGACGCCCGACCGACTTACCTCGGGAAGACCCAGTACTTC. This codes for CASSDARPTYLGKTQYF.

J is TRBJ1-5 and V is TRBV30, with D perhaps TRBD1 (6 bases). V lost 5 bases to trimming and J lost 9 bases, with 17 bases between them. Germline CDR1 and CDR2: GTSNPN and SVGIG (reference sequence). The CDR3 is 13 amino acids. The CDR3 DNA follows: TGTGCCTGGCAGGGGCAGACCGGCGGGCCCCAGCATTTT. Translated: CAWQGQTGGPQHF.

The chain uses TRBV5-6 and TRBJ1-1; D not resolved. The V end was cut by 4 bases, the J end by 3 bases, with 10 bases between. Germline CDR1 and CDR2: SGHDT and YYEEEE. CDR3 length: 13 amino acids. The CDR3 here is CASSAGLDTEAFF. The CDR3 DNA reads as TGTGCCAGCAGCGCAGGACTGGACACTGAAGCTTTCTTT.

The chain recombines TRBV2 with TRBJ1-5; 9 bases agree with TRBD1. CDR3 size: 15 residues. With 4 bases clipped from V and 6 bases from J, the junction kept 7 bases outside the gene matches. In germline, CDR1 is SNHLY, CDR2 FYNNEI. Written as DNA, the CDR3 is TGTGCCAGCAGTGCGGTACAGGGGGCTGGTCAGCCCCAGCATTTT. It translates to CASSAVQGAGQPQHF.

This chain uses TRBV5-1 with TRBJ2-7; 9 bases map to TRBD2. The CDR3 runs 15 residues. Trimming cost V 4 bases and J 3 bases; bases outside gene matches: 8. CDR1 and CDR2 (germline): SGHRS, YFSETQ. CDR3 protein: CASSQGLAGDYEQYF. In DNA, the CDR3 is TGCGCCAGCAGCCAGGGACTAGCTGGGGACTACGAGCAGTACTTC.

The gene calls are TRBV6-1 and TRBJ2-3, with unresolved D. CDR1 and CDR2 from the germline V gene are MNHNS and SASEGT. V was clipped by 3 bases and J by 4 bases, with 14 bases between them. The CDR3 is 15 amino acids. As DNA, the CDR3 is TGTGCCAGCAGTGAGAGTGGCAGGCTCGCAGATACGCAGTATTTT. Translated: CASSESGRLADTQYF.